Below, one T cell receptor (beta chain) is given with its context. Its target is unknown. The data are from a study of blood T cells in healthy people across ages. The study's findings and limits: Naive T cell percentage showed a strong correlation with TCR beta diversity.

Then a second PCR, running roughly 7 to 11 cycles, was carried out with a sample-barcoded 5' primer and a J-beta primer mix. TCRdb fed the 5' RACE reads into MiXCR, producing one record per CDR3 protein. The data contain some 1,800,000 distinct CDR3 sequences, about 39% of them singletons. The length of the CDR3 is 17 residues. Trimming stripped 1 base from V and 0 bases from J, with 13 bases between. Germline V gene lookup returns CDR1 MNHEY and CDR2 SVGAGI. The specimen was blood. This chain uses TRBV6-5 with TRBJ1-3, with D uncertain. The TCR was taken from a human donor in good health. DNA for the CDR3: TGTGCCAGCAGTTACTTCACCCTTTTGAGCTCTGGAAACACCATATATTTT. Translation gives CASSYFTLLSSGNTIYF.